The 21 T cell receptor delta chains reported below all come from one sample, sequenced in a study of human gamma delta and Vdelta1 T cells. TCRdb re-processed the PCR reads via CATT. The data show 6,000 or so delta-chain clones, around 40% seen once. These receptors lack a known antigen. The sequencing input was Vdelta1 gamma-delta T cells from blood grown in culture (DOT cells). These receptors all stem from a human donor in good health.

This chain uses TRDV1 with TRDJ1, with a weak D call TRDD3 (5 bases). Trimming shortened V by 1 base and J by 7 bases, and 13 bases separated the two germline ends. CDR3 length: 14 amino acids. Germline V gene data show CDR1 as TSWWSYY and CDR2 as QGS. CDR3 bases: TGTGCTCTTGGGGAACCGCGCGGGGACATTAAACTCATCTTT. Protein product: CALGEPRGDIKLIF.

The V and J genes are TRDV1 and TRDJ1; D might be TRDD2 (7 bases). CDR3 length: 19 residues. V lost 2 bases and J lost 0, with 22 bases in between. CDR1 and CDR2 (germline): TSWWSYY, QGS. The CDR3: CALGEFLLAWGSYTDKLIF. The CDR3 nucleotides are TGTGCTCTTGGGGAATTCCTACTGGCATGGGGATCGTACACCGATAAACTCATCTTT.

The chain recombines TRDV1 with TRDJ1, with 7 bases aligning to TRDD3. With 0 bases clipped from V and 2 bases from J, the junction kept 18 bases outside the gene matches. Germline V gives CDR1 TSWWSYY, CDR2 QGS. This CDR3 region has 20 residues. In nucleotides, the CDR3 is TGTGCTCTTGGGGAACTAGCCTACTTACGTAGACCGGGGGATACCGATAAACTCATCTTT. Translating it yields CALGELAYLRRPGDTDKLIF.

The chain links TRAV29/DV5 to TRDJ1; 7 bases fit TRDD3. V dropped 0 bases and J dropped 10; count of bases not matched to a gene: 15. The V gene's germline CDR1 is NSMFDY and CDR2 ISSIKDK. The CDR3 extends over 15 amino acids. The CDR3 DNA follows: TGTGCAGCAAGCGGAGAGCGGGAGGGATACTCAGGACTCATCTTT. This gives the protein CAASGEREGYSGLIF.

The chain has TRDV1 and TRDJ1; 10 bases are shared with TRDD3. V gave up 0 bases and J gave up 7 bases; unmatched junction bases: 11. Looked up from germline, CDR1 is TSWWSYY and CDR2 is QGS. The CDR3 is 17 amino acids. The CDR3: CALGELLPGGYAIKLIF. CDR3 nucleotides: TGTGCTCTTGGGGAACTCCTGCCAGGGGGATACGCTATTAAACTCATCTTT.

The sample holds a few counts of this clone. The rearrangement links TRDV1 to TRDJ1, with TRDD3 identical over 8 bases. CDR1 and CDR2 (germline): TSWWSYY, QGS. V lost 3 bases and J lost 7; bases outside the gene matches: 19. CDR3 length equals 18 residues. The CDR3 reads CALGEIPYGYWGQGKLIF. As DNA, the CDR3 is TGTGCTCTTGGGGAGATTCCCTACGGGTACTGGGGGCAGGGTAAACTCATCTTT.

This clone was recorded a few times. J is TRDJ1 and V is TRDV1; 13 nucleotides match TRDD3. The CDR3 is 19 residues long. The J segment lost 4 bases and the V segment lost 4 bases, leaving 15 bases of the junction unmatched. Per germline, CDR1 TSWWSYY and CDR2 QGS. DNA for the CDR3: TGTGCTCTTGGGGTCCTCCTTACTGGGGGATACGCGCCCCTCGATAAACTCATCTTT. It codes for CALGVLLTGGYAPLDKLIF.

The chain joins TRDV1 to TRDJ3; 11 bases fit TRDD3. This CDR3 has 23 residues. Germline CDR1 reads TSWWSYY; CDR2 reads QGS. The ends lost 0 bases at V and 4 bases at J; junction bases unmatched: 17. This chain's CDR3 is CALGELWRLGDTRWEWDTRQMFF. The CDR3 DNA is TGTGCTCTTGGGGAACTGTGGCGATTGGGGGATACGCGGTGGGAATGGGACACCCGACAGATGTTTTTC.

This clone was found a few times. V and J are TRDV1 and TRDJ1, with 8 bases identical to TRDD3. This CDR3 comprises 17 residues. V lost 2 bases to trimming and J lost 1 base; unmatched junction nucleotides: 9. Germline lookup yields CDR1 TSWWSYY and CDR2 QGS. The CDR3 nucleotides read TGTGCTCTTGGGGAAGTTAAGGGATACGGGGTCACCGATAAACTCATCTTT. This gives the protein CALGEVKGYGVTDKLIF.

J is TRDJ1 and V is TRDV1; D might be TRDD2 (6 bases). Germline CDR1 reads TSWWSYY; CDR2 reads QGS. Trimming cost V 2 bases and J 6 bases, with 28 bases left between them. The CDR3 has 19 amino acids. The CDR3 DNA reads TGTGCTCTTGGGGAATCGTCGGCACCTTCCCCCCGTCTGTTGAATAAACTCATCTTT. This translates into CALGESSAPSPRLLNKLIF.

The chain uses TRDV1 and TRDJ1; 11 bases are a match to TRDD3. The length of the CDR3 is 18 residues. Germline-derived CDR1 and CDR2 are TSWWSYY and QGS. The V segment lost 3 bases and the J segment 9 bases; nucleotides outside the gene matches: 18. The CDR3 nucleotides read TGTGCTCTTGGGGAGCCAATCTCCCAAACTGGGGGATATTCTGAACTCATCTTT. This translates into CALGEPISQTGGYSELIF.

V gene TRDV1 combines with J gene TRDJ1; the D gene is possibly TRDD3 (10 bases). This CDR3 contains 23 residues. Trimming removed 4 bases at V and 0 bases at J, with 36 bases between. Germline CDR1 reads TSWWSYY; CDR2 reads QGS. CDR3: CALGVGLPTYTGGLPSYTDKLIF. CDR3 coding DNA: TGTGCTCTTGGGGTCGGCCTTCCTACCTATACTGGGGGATTACCGTCTTACACCGATAAACTCATCTTT.

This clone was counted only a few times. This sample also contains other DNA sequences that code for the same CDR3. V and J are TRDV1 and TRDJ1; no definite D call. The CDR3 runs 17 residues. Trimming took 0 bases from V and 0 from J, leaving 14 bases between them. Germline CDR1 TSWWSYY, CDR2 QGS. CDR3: CALGELVPHSYTDKLIF. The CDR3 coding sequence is TGTGCTCTTGGGGAACTGGTCCCCCACTCGTACACCGATAAACTCATCTTT.

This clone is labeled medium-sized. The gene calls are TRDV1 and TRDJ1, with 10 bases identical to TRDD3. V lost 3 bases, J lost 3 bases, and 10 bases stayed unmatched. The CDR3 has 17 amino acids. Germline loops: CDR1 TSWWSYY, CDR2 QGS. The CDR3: CALGDFPPGDTADKLIF. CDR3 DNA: TGTGCTCTTGGGGATTTCCCCCCGGGGGATACGGCCGATAAACTCATCTTT.

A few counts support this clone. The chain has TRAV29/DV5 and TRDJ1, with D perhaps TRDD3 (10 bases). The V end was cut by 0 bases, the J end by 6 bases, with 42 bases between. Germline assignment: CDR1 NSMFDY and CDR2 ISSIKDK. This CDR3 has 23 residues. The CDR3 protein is CAASGNSPSYGWGIQLGQNKLIF. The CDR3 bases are TGTGCAGCAAGCGGGAACAGTCCTTCCTACGGTTGGGGGATACAACTCGGTCAGAATAAACTCATCTTT.

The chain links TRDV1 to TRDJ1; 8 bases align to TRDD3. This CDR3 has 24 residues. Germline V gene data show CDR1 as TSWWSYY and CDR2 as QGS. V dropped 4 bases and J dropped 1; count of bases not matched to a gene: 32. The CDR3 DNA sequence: TGTGCTCTTGGGGGCTCCAGTCTCCACGTTGGCTTCACTGGGGGTCCAGGGGGCACCGATAAACTCATCTTT. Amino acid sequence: CALGGSSLHVGFTGGPGGTDKLIF.

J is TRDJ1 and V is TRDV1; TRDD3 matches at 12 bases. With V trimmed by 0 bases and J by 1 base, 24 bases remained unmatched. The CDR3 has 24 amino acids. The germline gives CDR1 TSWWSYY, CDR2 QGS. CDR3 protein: CALGELQTGYPQGLGDTPTDKLIF. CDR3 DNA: TGTGCTCTTGGGGAACTACAGACGGGATACCCCCAGGGACTGGGGGATACCCCCACCGATAAACTCATCTTT.

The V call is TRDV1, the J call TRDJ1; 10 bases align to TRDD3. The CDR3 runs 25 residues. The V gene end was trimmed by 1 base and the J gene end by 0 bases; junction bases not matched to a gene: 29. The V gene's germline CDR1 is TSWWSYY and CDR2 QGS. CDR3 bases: TGTGCTCTTGGGGAACGTTGGTACGACTGGGGGATTAGGGCTAAGGGCTTAGGCTACACCGATAAACTCATCTTT. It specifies CALGERWYDWGIRAKGLGYTDKLIF.

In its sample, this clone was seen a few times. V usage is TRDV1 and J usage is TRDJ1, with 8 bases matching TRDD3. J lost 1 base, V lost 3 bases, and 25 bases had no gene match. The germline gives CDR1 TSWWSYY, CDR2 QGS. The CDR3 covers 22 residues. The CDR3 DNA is TGTGCTCTTGGGGACCCGGGGCCTTCCCCTTTACCCTGGGGGACCCGCACCGATAAACTCATCTTT. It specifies CALGDPGPSPLPWGTRTDKLIF.

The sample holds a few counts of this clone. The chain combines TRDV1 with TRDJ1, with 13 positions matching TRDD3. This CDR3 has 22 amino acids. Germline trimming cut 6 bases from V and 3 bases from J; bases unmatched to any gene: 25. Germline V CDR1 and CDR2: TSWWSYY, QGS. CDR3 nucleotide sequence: TGTGCTCTTGGAAAGTGGGGTACTGGGGGATACGCTATCTTGGCGGGCGCCGATAAACTCATCTTT. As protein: CALGKWGTGGYAILAGADKLIF.

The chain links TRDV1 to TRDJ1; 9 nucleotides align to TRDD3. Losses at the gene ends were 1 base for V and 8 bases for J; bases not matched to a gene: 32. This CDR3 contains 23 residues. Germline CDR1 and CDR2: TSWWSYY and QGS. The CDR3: CALGEPSSISRLGDQMWSGKLIF. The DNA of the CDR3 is TGTGCTCTTGGGGAACCATCGTCTATATCCCGTCTGGGGGATCAGATGTGGTCGGGCAAACTCATCTTT.